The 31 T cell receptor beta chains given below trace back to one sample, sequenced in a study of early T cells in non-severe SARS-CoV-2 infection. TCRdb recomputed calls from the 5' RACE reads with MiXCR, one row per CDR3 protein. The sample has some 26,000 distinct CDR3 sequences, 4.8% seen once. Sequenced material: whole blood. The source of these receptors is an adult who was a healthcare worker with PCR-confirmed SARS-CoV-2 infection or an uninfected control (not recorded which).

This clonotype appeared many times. CDR3 nucleotides: TGCGCCAGCCGGGTCGGTTCCGTCGGCTCTGGGGCCAACGTCCTGACTTTC. It is translated as CASRVGSVGSGANVLTF. The V call is TRBV10-2, the J call TRBJ2-6, with D hard to call. CDR1 is WSHSY, CDR2 SAAADI, per germline. There are 17 residues in the CDR3. V lost 8 bases, J lost 0 bases, and 17 bases lay in between.

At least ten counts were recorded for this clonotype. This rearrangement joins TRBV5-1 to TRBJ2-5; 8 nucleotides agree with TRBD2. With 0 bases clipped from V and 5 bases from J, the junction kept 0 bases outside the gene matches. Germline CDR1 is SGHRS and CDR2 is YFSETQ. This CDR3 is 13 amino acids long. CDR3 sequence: CASSLGLAETQYF. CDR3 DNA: TGCGCCAGCAGCTTGGGACTAGCGGAGACCCAGTACTTC.

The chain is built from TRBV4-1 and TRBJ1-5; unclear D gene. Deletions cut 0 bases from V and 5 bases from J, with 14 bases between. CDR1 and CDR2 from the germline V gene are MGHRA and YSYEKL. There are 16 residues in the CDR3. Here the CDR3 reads CASSQDAGGWDQPQHF. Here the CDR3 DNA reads TGCGCCAGCAGCCAAGATGCGGGCGGGTGGGATCAGCCCCAGCATTTT.

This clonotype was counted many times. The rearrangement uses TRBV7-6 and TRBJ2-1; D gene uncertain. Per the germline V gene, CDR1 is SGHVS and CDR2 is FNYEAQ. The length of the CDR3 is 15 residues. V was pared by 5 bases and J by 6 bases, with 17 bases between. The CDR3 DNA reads TGTGCCAGCAGCGATGCCCTAACTCCGCGCAATGAGCAGTTCTTC. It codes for CASSDALTPRNEQFF.

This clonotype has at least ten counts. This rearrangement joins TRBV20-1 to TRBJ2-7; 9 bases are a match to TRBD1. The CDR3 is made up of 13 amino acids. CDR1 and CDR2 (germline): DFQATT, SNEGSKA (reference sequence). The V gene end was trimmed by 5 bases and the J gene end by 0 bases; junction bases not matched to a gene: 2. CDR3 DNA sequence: TGCAGTGCTCGGGACAGGGTCTCCTACGAGCAGTACTTC. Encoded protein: CSARDRVSYEQYF.

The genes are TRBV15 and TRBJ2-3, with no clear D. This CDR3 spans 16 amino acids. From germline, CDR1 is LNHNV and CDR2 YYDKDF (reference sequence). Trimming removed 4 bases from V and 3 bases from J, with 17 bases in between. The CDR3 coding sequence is TGTGCCACCAGCATTTCAATAGCTATGGGGACAGATACGCAGTATTTT. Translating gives CATSISIAMGTDTQYF.

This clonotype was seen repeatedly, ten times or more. The CDR3 protein is CASSPPGQGYGYTF. CDR3 DNA sequence: TGTGCCAGCTCACCACCTGGACAGGGATATGGCTACACCTTC. The V call is TRBV18, the J call TRBJ1-2; 8 bases line up with TRBD1. This CDR3 comprises 14 residues. Per the germline V gene, CDR1 is KGHSH and CDR2 is LQKENI. Germline trimming cut 0 bases from V and 5 bases from J; bases unmatched to any gene: 2. Full variable domain (rest looked up from reference TRBV18 and TRBJ1-2): NAGVMQNPRHLVRRRGQEARLRCSPMKGHSHVYWYRQLPEEGLKFMVYLQKENIIDESGMPKERFSAEFPKEGPSILRIQQVVRGDSAAYFCASSPPGQGYGYTFGSGTRLTVV.

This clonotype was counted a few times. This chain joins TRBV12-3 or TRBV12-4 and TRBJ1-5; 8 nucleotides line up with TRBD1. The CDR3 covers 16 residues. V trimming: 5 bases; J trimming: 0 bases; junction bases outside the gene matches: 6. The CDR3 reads CASSPTGVHSNQPQHF. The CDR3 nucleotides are TGTGCCAGCAGTCCGACAGGGGTTCATAGCAATCAGCCCCAGCATTTT.

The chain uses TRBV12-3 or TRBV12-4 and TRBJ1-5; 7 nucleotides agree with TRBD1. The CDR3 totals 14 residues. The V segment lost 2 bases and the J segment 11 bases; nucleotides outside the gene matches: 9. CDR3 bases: TGTGCCAGCAGTTTATGGACAGGCGCGGAGGCCCAGCATTTT. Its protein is CASSLWTGAEAQHF.

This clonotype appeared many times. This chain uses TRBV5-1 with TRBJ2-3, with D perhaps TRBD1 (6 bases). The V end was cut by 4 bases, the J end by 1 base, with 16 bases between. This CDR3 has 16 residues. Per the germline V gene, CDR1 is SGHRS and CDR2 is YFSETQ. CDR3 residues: CASSPTVGGGTDTQYF. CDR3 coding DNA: TGCGCCAGCAGCCCCACAGTAGGGGGTGGCACAGATACGCAGTATTTT.

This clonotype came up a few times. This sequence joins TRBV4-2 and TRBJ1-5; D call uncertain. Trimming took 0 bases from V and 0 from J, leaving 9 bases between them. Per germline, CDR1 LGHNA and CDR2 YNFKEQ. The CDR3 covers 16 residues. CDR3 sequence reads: CASSQDRWDSNQPQHF. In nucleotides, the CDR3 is TGTGCCAGCAGCCAAGATAGGTGGGATAGCAATCAGCCCCAGCATTTT.

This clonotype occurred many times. The CDR3 DNA is TGTGCCAGCAGCTTCCAAGGAGGGGCAGGGCTCCACCAAGAGACCCAGTACTTC. It codes for CASSFQGGAGLHQETQYF. The chain links TRBV7-2 to TRBJ2-5; weak D call: TRBD2 (6 bases). The CDR3 covers 18 residues. Germline lookup yields CDR1 SGHTA and CDR2 FQGNSA. V was pared by 3 bases and J by 0 bases, with 20 bases between.

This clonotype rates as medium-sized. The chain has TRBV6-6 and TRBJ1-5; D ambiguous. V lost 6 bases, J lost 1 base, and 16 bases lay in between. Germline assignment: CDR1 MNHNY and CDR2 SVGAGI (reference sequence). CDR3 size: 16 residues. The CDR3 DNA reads TGTGCCAGCAGATCGATGGGCCGGTCGAGCAATCAGCCCCAGCATTTT. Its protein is CASRSMGRSSNQPQHF.

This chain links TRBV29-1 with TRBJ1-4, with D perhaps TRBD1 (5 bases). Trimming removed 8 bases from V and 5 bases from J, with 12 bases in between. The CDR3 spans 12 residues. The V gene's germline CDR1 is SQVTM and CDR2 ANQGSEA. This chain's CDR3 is CSTRDPNEKLFF. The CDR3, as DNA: TGCAGCACCCGGGACCCCAATGAAAAACTGTTTTTT.

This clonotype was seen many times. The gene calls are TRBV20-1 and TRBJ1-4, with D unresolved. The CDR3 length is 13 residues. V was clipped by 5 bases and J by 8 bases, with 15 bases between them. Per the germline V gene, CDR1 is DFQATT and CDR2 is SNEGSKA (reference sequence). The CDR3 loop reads CSAPRGGSEKLFF. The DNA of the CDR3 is TGCAGTGCTCCTCGGGGAGGGAGCGAAAAACTGTTTTTT.

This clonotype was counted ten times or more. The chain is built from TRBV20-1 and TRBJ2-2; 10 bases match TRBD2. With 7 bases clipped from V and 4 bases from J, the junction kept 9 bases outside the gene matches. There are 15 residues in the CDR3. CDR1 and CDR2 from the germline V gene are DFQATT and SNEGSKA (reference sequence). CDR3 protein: CSVPASGSATGELFF. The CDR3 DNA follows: TGCAGTGTCCCCGCTAGCGGGAGTGCCACCGGGGAGCTGTTTTTT.

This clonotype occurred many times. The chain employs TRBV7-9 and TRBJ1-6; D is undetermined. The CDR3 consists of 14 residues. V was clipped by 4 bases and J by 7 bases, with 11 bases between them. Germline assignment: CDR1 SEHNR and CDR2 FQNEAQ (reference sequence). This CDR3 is CASSSPRPNSPLHF. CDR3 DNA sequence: TGTGCCAGCAGCTCCCCCAGGCCAAATTCACCCCTCCACTTT.

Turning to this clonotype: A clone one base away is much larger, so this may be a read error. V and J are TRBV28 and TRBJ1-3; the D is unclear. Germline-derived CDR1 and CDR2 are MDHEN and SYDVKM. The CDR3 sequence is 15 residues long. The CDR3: CVSSLNIGRRNTIYF. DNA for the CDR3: TGTGTCAGCAGTTTGAACATCGGGCGGAGAAACACCATATATTTT.

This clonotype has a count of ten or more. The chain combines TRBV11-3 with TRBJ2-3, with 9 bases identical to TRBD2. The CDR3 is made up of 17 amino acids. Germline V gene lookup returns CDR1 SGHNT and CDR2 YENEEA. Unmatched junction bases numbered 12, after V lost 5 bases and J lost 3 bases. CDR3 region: CASSQAAGGHQTDTQYF. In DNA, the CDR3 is TGTGCCAGCAGCCAAGCGGCGGGAGGGCATCAGACAGATACGCAGTATTTT.

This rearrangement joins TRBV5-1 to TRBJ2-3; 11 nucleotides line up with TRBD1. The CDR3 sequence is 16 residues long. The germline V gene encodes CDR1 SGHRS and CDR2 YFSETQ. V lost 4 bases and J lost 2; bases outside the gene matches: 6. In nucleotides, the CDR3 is TGCGCCAGCAGCCACGGGGACAGGGGGACCACAGATACGCAGTATTTT. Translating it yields CASSHGDRGTTDTQYF.

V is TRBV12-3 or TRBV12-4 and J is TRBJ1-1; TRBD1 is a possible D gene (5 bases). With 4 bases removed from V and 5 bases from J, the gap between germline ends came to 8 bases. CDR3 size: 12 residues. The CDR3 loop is CASSWGGTEAFF. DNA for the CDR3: TGTGCCAGCAGTTGGGGGGGGACTGAAGCTTTCTTT.

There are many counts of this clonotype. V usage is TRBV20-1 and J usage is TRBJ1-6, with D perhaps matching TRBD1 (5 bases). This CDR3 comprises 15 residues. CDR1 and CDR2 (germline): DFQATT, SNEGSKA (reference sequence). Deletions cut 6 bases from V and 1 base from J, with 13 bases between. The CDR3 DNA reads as TGCAGTGCAGGGGAGGGGCTGTCCTATAATTCACCCCTCCACTTT. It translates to CSAGEGLSYNSPLHF.

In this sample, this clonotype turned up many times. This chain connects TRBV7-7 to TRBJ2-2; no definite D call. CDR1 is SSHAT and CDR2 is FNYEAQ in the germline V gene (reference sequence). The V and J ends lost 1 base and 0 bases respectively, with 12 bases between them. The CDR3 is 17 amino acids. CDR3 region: CASSLGVGVPNTGELFF. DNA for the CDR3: TGTGCCAGCAGCTTAGGAGTTGGGGTTCCGAACACCGGGGAGCTGTTTTTT.

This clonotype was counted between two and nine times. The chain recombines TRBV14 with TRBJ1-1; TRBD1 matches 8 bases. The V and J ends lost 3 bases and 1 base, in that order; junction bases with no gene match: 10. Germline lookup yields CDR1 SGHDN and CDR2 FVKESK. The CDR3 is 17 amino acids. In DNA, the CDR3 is TGTGCCAGCAGCCAGAAACAGGGGGTCCTTCGGAACACTGAAGCTTTCTTT. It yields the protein CASSQKQGVLRNTEAFF.

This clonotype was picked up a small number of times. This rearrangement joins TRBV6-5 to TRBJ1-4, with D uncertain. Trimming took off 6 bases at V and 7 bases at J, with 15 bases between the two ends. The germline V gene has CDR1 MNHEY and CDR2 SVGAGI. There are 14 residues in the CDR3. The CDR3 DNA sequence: TGTGCCAGCAGCTCAAGTTCGTGGGGTGAAAAACTGTTTTTT. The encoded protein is CASSSSSWGEKLFF.

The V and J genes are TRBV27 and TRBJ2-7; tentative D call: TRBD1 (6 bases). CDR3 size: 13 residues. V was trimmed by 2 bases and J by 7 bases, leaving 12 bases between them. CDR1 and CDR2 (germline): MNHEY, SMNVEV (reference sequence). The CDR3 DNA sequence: TGTGCCAGCAGTTTAACAGGGCCCTTGGAGCAGTACTTC. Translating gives CASSLTGPLEQYF.

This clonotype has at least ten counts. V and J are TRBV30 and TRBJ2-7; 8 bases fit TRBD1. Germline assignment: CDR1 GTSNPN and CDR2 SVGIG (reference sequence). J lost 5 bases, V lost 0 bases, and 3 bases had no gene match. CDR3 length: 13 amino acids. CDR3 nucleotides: TGTGCCTGGAGTGTAGAACAGGGGGACGAGCAGTACTTC. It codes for CAWSVEQGDEQYF.

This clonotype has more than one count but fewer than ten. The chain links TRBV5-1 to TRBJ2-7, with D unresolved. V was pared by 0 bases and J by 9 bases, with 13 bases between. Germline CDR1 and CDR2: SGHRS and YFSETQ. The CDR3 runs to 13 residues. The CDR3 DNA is TGCGCCAGCAGCTTGGCCGAGGACCATTGGCAGTACTTC. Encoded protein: CASSLAEDHWQYF.

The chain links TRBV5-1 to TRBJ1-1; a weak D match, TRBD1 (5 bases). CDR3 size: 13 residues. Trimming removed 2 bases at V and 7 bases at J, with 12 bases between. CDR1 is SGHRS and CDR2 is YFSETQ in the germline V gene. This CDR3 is CASSLQARYEAFF. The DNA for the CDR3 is TGCGCCAGCAGCTTACAGGCCCGTTATGAAGCTTTCTTT.

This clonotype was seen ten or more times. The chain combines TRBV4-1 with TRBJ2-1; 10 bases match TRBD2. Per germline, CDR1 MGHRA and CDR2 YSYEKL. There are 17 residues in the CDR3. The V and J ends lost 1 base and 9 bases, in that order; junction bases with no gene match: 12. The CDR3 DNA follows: TGCGCCAGCAGCCAAGCCCAAAGCGGGGGGGCTTCGTTTGAGCAGTTCTTC. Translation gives CASSQAQSGGASFEQFF.

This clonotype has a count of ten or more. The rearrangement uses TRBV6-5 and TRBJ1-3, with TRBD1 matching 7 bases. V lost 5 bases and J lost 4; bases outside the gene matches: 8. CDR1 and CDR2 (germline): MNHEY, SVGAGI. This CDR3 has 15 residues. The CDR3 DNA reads TGTGCCAGCAGTCGAGGACAGGATGGAGGAAACACCATATATTTT. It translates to CASSRGQDGGNTIYF.